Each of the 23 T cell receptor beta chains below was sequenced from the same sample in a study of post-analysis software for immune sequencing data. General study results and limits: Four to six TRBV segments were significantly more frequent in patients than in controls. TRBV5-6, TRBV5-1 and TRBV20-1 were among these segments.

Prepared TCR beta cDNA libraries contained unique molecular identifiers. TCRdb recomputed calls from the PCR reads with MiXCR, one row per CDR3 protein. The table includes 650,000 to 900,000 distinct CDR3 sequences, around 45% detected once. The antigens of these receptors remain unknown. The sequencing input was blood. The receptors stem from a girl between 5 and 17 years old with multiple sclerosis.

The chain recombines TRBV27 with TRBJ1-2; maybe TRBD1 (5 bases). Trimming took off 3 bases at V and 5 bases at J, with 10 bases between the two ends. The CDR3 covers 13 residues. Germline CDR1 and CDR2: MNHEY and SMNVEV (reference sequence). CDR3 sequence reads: CASSFEGRYGYTF. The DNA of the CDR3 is TGTGCCAGCAGTTTTGAGGGGAGATATGGCTACACCTTC.

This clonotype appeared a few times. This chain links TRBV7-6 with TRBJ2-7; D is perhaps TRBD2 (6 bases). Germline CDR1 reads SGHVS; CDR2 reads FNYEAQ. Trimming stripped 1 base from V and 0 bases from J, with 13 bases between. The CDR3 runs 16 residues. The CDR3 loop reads CASSLGLAASSYEQYF. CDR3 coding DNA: TGTGCCAGCAGCTTAGGGTTAGCGGCTAGCTCCTACGAGCAGTACTTC.

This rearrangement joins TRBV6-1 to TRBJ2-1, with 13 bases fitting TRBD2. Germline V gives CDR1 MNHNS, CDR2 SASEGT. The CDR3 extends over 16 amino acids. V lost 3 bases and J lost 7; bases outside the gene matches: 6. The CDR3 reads CASSEGGLAGRNEQFF. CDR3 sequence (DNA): TGTGCCAGCAGTGAGGGGGGACTAGCGGGACGGAATGAGCAGTTCTTC.

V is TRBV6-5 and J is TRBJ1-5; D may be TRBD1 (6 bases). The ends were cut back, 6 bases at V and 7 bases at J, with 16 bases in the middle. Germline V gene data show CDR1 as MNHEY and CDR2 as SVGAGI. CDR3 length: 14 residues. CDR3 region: CASRRPGESQPQHF. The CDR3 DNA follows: TGTGCCAGCAGACGACCAGGGGAATCGCAGCCCCAGCATTTT.

CDR3 amino acids: CASSLGQLGLRDTQYF. As DNA, the CDR3 is TGTGCCAGCAGTTTGGGGCAGCTAGGGCTTAGAGATACGCAGTATTTT. The chain has TRBV12-3 or TRBV12-4 and TRBJ2-3; a possible D gene is TRBD1 (5 bases). The CDR3 has 16 amino acids. The V gene lost 3 bases and the J gene lost 5 bases, with 18 bases spanning the gap.

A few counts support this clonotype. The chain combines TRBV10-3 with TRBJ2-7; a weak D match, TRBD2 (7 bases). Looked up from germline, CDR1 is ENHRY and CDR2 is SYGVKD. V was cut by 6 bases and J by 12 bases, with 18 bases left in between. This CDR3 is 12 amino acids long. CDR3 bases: TGTGCCATCAGGAGTGAGGGGGGGGCAGTGTACTTC. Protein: CAIRSEGGAVYF.

CDR3 in amino acids: CSVVLGLANEQYF. The CDR3 DNA is TGCAGCGTTGTTCTGGGACTTGCCAACGAGCAGTACTTC. This chain uses TRBV29-1 with TRBJ2-5; the D gene is possibly TRBD2 (6 bases). The J call may be mistaken, given a closer DNA end match to TRBJ2-7. Germline-derived CDR1 and CDR2 are SQVTM and ANQGSEA. This CDR3 spans 13 amino acids.

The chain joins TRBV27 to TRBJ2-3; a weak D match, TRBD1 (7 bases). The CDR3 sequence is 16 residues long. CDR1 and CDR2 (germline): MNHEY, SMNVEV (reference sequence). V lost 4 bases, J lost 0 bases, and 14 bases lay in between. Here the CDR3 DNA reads TGTGCCAGCAGTTCGGGGGACAGCCTAAGCACAGATACGCAGTATTTT. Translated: CASSSGDSLSTDTQYF.

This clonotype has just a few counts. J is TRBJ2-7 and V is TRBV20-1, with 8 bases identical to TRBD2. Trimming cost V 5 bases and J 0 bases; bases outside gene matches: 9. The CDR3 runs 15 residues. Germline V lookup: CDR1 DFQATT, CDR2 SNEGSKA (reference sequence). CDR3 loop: CSAEASGGSSYEQYF. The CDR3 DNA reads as TGCAGTGCTGAGGCAAGCGGGGGCAGCTCCTACGAGCAGTACTTC.

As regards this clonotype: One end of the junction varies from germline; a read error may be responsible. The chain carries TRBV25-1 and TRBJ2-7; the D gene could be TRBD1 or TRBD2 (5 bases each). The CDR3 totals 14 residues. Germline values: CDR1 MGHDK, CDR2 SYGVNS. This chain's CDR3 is CTSSDTGSGYEQYF. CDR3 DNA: TGTACCAGCAGTGATACAGGTTCGGGGTACGAGCAGTACTTC.

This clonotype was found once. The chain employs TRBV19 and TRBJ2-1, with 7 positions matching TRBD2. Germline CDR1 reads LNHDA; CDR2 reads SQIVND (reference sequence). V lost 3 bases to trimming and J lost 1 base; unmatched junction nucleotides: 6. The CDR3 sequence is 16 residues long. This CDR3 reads CASSIGGDMSYNEQFF. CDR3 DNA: TGTGCCAGTAGTATTGGGGGGGATATGTCCTACAATGAGCAGTTCTTC.

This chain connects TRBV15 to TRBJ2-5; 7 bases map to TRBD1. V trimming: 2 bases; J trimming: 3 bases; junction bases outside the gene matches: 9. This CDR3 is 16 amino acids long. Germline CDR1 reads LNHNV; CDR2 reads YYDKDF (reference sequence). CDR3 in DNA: TGTGCCACCAGCAGACGTCGACAGGGTCGAGAAGAGACCCAGTACTTC. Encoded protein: CATSRRRQGREETQYF.

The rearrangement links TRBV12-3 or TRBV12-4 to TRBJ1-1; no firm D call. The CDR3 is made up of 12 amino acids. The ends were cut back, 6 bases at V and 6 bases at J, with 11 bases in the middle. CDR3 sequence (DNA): TGTGCCAGCAGGTTTAGTCAGGCTGAAGCTTTCTTT. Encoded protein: CASRFSQAEAFF.

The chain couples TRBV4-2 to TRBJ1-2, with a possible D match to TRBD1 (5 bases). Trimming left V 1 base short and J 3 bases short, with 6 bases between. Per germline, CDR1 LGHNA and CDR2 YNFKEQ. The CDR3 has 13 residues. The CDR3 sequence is CASSQAGDYGYTF. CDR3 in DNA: TGTGCCAGCAGCCAAGCGGGGGACTATGGCTACACCTTC.

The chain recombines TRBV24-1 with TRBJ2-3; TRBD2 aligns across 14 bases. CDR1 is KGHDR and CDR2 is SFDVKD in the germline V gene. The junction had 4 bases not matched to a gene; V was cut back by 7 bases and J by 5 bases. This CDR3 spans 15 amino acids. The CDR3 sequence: CATRAGTSGRDTQYF. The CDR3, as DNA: TGTGCCACCAGGGCGGGGACTAGCGGGAGAGATACGCAGTATTTT.

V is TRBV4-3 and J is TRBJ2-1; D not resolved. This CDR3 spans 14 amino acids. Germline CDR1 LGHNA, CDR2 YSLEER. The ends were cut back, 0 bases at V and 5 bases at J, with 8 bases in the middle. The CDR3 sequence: CASSQERAHNEQFF. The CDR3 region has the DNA TGCGCCAGCAGCCAAGAACGAGCCCACAATGAGCAGTTCTTC.

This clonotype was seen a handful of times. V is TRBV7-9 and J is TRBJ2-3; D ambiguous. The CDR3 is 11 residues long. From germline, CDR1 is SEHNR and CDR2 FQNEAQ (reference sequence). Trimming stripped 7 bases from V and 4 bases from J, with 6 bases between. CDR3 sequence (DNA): TGTGCCAGCATCTTTGCAGATACGCAGTATTTT. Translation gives CASIFADTQYF. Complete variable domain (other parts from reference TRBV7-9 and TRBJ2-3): DTGVSQNPRHKITKRGQNVTFRCDPISEHNRLYWYRQTLGQGPEFLTYFQNEAQLEKSRLLSDRFSAERPKGSFSTLEIQRTEQGDSAMYLCASIFADTQYFGPGTRLTVL.

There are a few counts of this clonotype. Here the CDR3 DNA reads TGCAGCGCCGACCACGGGATAAGCACAGATACGCAGTATTTT. As protein: CSADHGISTDTQYF. The chain joins TRBV29-1 to TRBJ2-3; D perhaps matches TRBD2 (5 bases). CDR3 length: 14 residues. Deletions cut 7 bases from V and 0 bases from J, with 14 bases between. Germline CDR1 SQVTM, CDR2 ANQGSEA.

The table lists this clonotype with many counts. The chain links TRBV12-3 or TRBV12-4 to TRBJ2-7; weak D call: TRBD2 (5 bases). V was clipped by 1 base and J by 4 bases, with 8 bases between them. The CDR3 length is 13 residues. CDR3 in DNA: TGTGCCAGCAGTTTAGTTCGAGGGTACGAGCAGTACTTC. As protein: CASSLVRGYEQYF.

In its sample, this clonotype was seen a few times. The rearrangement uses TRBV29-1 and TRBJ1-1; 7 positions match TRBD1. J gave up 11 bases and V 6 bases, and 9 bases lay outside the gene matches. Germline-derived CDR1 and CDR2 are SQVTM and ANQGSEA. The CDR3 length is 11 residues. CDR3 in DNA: TGCAGCGTCGCAGATCAGGGGGAGGCTTTCTTT. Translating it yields CSVADQGEAFF.

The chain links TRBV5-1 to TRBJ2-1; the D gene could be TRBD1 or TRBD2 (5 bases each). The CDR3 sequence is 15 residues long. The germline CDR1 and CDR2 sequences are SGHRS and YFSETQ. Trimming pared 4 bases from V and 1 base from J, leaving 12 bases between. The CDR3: CASSPRDLSYNEQFF. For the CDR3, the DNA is TGCGCCAGCAGCCCCCGGGACCTGTCCTACAATGAGCAGTTCTTC.

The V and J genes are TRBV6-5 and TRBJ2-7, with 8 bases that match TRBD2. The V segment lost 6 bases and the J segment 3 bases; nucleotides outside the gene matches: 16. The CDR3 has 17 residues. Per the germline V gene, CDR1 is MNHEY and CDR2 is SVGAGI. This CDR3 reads CASSPGAMQRGNYEQYF. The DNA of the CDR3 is TGTGCCAGCAGCCCCGGCGCGATGCAGCGGGGGAACTACGAGCAGTACTTC.

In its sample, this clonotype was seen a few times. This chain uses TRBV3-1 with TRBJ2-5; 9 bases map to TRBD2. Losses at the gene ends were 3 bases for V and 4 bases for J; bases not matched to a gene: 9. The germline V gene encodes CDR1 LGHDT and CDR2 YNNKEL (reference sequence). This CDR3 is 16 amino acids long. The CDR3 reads CASSQEKREVRETQYF. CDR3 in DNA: TGTGCCAGCAGCCAGGAAAAGCGGGAGGTTCGAGAGACCCAGTACTTC.